This T cell receptor beta chain emerged from a study of OX40 agonist ivuxolimab in advanced cancers. Regarding the study as a whole: Among the lowest peripheral clonal expansion occurred in 0.1-3.0 mg/kg partial responders. Within 6 weeks, CD4+ and CD8+ blood T cells expanded clonally at 0.1 to 3.0 mg/kg.

Profiling relied on immunoSEQ multiplex PCR, and the TCRdb table lists in-frame clones only, not all of them. The data hold 85,000 to 100,000 clones, with around 85% observed a single time. Of note for this clone: The antigen remains undetermined.

Germline values: CDR1 LNHDA, CDR2 SQIVND (reference sequence). V was shortened by 6 bases and J by 1 base, with 13 bases between the two germline ends. The CDR3 has 15 residues. This TCR was recovered from an adult with an advanced solid tumor such as melanoma, head and neck, liver or kidney cancer. The gene calls are TRBV19 and TRBJ1-5; D is ambiguous. The material sequenced was CD4+ or CD8+ T cells sorted from blood, taken in a trial of the OX40 agonist ivuxolimab. The CDR3, as DNA: TGTGCCAGTAGGGAGGATGGCGGAAGCAATCAGCCCCAGCATTTT. The encoded protein is CASREDGGSNQPQHF.